These 18 T cell receptor beta chains were sequenced from one sample in a study of T-cell memory formation after mild COVID-19. From the 5' RACE reads, TCRdb called clonotypes with MiXCR, one entry per CDR3 protein. The table lists some 200,000 distinct CDR3 sequences, 20% to 25% of them singletons, with roughly 23% in the top ten. Sequencing was done on a sample of PBMCs or a T cell subset sorted from them (not recorded which). These receptors all stem from an adult woman who had mild COVID-19 (a few samples of this study predate the infection). Cell type and time point are not known.

This chain joins TRBV12-3 or TRBV12-4 and TRBJ2-3; TRBD2 matches 8 bases. The CDR3 runs 15 residues. Unmatched junction bases numbered 5, after V lost 6 bases and J lost 0 bases. The CDR3 DNA is TGTGCCAGCAGACCGACTAGCGTGAGCACAGATACGCAGTATTTT. Translated, it gives CASRPTSVSTDTQYF.

The chain has TRBV7-9 and TRBJ2-1; D gene ambiguous. From germline, CDR1 is SEHNR and CDR2 FQNEAQ (reference sequence). This CDR3 region has 13 residues. V lost 1 base and J lost 6, with 7 bases in between. CDR3 residues: CASSLGEINEQFF. The CDR3 DNA reads TGTGCCAGCAGCTTAGGGGAAATCAATGAGCAGTTCTTC.

This clonotype was picked up a small number of times. The chain is built from TRBV7-2 and TRBJ1-2, with D unclear. The V and J ends lost 2 bases and 4 bases respectively, with 11 bases between them. The CDR3 is made up of 14 amino acids. CDR1 is SGHTA, CDR2 FQGNSA, per germline. Here the CDR3 reads CASSLLEQTYGYTF. The CDR3 DNA is TGTGCCAGCAGCTTACTGGAACAGACCTATGGCTACACCTTC.

This sequence joins TRBV9 and TRBJ1-3; D gene uncertain. Deletions cut 4 bases from V and 0 bases from J, with 8 bases between. CDR1 SGDLS and CDR2 YYNGEE come from the germline V gene. The CDR3 consists of 14 residues. The CDR3 bases are TGTGCCAGCAGCCCGGCGTCCTCTGGAAACACCATATATTTT. It translates to CASSPASSGNTIYF. The full variable domain, in which reference TRBV9 and TRBJ1-3 provide the parts outside the CDR3, is DSGVTQTPKHLITATGQRVTLRCSPRSGDLSVYWYQQSLDQGLQFLIQYYNGEERAKGNILERFSAQQFPDLHSELNLSSLELGDSALYFCASSPASSGNTIYFGEGSWLTVV.

This chain joins TRBV7-9 and TRBJ2-7; 9 bases are a match to TRBD1. This CDR3 region has 15 residues. Germline lookup yields CDR1 SEHNR and CDR2 FQNEAQ (reference sequence). V shed 7 bases and J 5 bases; nucleotides not matched to a gene: 12. This CDR3 reads CASTPKDRGGHEQYF. Written as DNA, the CDR3 is TGTGCCAGCACCCCCAAGGACAGGGGTGGCCACGAGCAGTACTTC. Together with reference TRBV7-9 and TRBJ2-7, the CDR3 gives the full variable domain: DTGVSQNPRHKITKRGQNVTFRCDPISEHNRLYWYRQTLGQGPEFLTYFQNEAQLEKSRLLSDRFSAERPKGSFSTLEIQRTEQGDSAMYLCASTPKDRGGHEQYFGPGTRLTVT.

The rearrangement links TRBV9 to TRBJ1-5; D unresolved. CDR3 length: 15 amino acids. Per germline, CDR1 SGDLS and CDR2 YYNGEE. Trimming took 0 bases from V and 4 from J, leaving 11 bases between them. The CDR3 sequence is CASSVGVHSNQPQHF. CDR3 nucleotide sequence: TGTGCCAGCAGCGTAGGGGTACACTCGAATCAGCCCCAGCATTTT.

This clonotype was detected a few times. V and J are TRBV27 and TRBJ1-1; D uncertain. Trimming pared 0 bases from V and 6 bases from J, leaving 8 bases between. CDR3 length equals 13 residues. CDR1 MNHEY and CDR2 SMNVEV come from the germline V gene (reference sequence). The CDR3: CASSLSVWAEAFF. The CDR3 DNA reads TGTGCCAGCAGTTTATCGGTTTGGGCTGAAGCTTTCTTT.

The chain is built from TRBV7-2 and TRBJ1-1; D is unclear. The CDR3 covers 15 residues. With 3 bases removed from V and 1 base from J, the gap between germline ends came to 12 bases. Germline CDR1 reads SGHTA; CDR2 reads FQGNSA. The CDR3 nucleotides read TGTGCCAGCAGCTTGGGCCCTTTATGGAACACTGAAGCTTTCTTT. As protein: CASSLGPLWNTEAFF.

At least ten counts were recorded for this clonotype. The chain combines TRBV6-1 with TRBJ2-3; 8 bases map to TRBD2. CDR1 is MNHNS, CDR2 SASEGT, per germline. This CDR3 has 17 residues. V was clipped by 4 bases and J by 0 bases; unmatched bases: 9. The CDR3 DNA reads TGTGCCAGCAGTGTGAATAGCGGGGTACCTAGCACAGATACGCAGTATTTT. This gives the protein CASSVNSGVPSTDTQYF.

The V gene is TRBV7-9, the J gene TRBJ2-7; 11 nucleotides align to TRBD1. The CDR3 consists of 14 residues. Germline V gene sequence: CDR1 SEHNR, CDR2 FQNEAQ (reference sequence). V lost 5 bases, J lost 5 bases, and 5 bases stayed unmatched. The CDR3: CASSPGQGAHEQYF. The CDR3 DNA follows: TGTGCCAGCAGCCCAGGACAGGGGGCCCACGAGCAGTACTTC.

This clonotype occurred a few times. V gene TRBV20-1 combines with J gene TRBJ2-7; a weak D match, TRBD2 (6 bases). Between the trimmed V and J ends, which lost 3 bases and 5 bases, there was a span of 17 bases. The CDR3 length is 14 residues. Germline CDR1 and CDR2: DFQATT and SNEGSKA (reference sequence). The DNA for the CDR3 is TGCAGTGCTAGGGGCGCGGGAACCTACCACGAGCAGTACTTC. Encoded protein: CSARGAGTYHEQYF.

This clonotype was seen a few times. The chain combines TRBV24-1 with TRBJ1-1, with 8 bases fitting TRBD1. The CDR3 is 14 residues long. Germline V gene data show CDR1 as KGHDR and CDR2 as SFDVKD. V gave up 2 bases and J gave up 6 bases; unmatched junction bases: 4. In nucleotides, the CDR3 is TGTGCCACCAGTGATTCCACGGACAGGGCTGAAGCTTTCTTT. Protein sequence: CATSDSTDRAEAFF.

This clonotype was seen a handful of times. The gene calls are TRBV7-9 and TRBJ2-3, with D tentatively TRBD2 (6 bases). Germline CDR1 reads SEHNR; CDR2 reads FQNEAQ (reference sequence). Trimming removed 7 bases from V and 1 base from J, with 15 bases in between. The CDR3 runs to 15 residues. CDR3 loop: CASILGGAGTDTQYF. The DNA of the CDR3 is TGTGCCAGCATTCTCGGAGGGGCAGGCACAGATACGCAGTATTTT.

The rearrangement uses TRBV14 and TRBJ2-1, with 7 bases lining up with TRBD1. The V gene's germline CDR1 is SGHDN and CDR2 FVKESK. V gave up 1 base and J gave up 11 bases; unmatched junction bases: 8. The CDR3 totals 14 residues. CDR3 sequence reads: CASSQALQGIQQFF. DNA for the CDR3: TGTGCCAGCAGCCAAGCGTTACAGGGGATCCAGCAGTTCTTC.

This clonotype was detected only a few times. This rearrangement joins TRBV7-8 to TRBJ2-1, with 9 positions matching TRBD1. CDR3 length equals 14 residues. Germline CDR1 and CDR2: SGHVS and FQNEAQ. Trimming at V came to 5 bases and at J to 9 bases, leaving 8 bases not matched to a gene. For the CDR3, the DNA is TGTGCCAGCAGCCTCGGGACAGGGTTGGTTGAGCAGTTCTTC. This sequence encodes CASSLGTGLVEQFF. Using reference TRBV7-8 and TRBJ2-1 for the parts outside the CDR3, the full variable domain is GAGVSQSPRYKVAKRGQDVALRCDPISGHVSLFWYQQALGQGPEFLTYFQNEAQLDKSGLPSDRFFAERPEGSVSTLKIQRTQQEDSAVYLCASSLGTGLVEQFFGPGTRLTVL.

The chain carries TRBV9 and TRBJ1-1, with a tentative D call TRBD1 (5 bases). CDR3 length: 15 amino acids. Deletions cut 7 bases from V and 1 base from J, with 17 bases between. The V gene's germline CDR1 is SGDLS and CDR2 YYNGEE. In nucleotides, the CDR3 is TGTGCCAGCGCTGGGACCCGGGGGAGGAACACTGAAGCTTTCTTT. This codes for CASAGTRGRNTEAFF. The entire variable domain, with the rest obtained from reference TRBV9 and TRBJ1-1, is as follows: DSGVTQTPKHLITATGQRVTLRCSPRSGDLSVYWYQQSLDQGLQFLIQYYNGEERAKGNILERFSAQQFPDLHSELNLSSLELGDSALYFCASAGTRGRNTEAFFGQGTRLTVV.

V gene TRBV7-9 combines with J gene TRBJ1-2; 7 nucleotides match TRBD1. Germline assignment: CDR1 SEHNR and CDR2 FQNEAQ (reference sequence). V trimming: 3 bases; J trimming: 2 bases; junction bases outside the gene matches: 3. The CDR3 is 14 residues long. The CDR3 DNA follows: TGTGCCAGCAGCTTCCCAGGGGGAAACTATGGCTACACCTTC. Residues: CASSFPGGNYGYTF.

CDR3 loop: CATSRDMSNQPQHF. DNA of the CDR3: TGTGCCACCAGCAGAGATATGAGCAATCAGCCCCAGCATTTT. This chain uses TRBV15 with TRBJ1-5; D unclear. The length of the CDR3 is 14 residues. CDR1 LNHNV and CDR2 YYDKDF come from the germline V gene (reference sequence). V gave up 0 bases and J gave up 1 base, with 4 bases separating them.